The rows below give T cell receptor beta chains drawn from one sample of a study of CXCR3-negative and CXCR3-positive naive CD8 T cells. TCRdb re-called the 5' RACE reads; one entry per CDR3 protein, DNA not given. The table lists 120,000 to 150,000 distinct CDR3 sequences. The sequenced sample was naive CXCR3+ CD8+ T cells from blood. The receptors stem from a human donor in good health. Some clones in this sample may be carry-over from other donors' samples. CDR3s include the opening cysteine and the closing phenylalanine or tryptophan. Each record gives: J gene, CDR3 length, V gene, CDR3 protein.

>TRBJ2-1|15|TRBV6-8
CASSYGTSEYNEQFF
>TRBJ2-3|11|TRBV10-3
CAISEPSPQYF
>TRBJ1-1|13|TRBV12-5
CASTSELYTEAFF
>TRBJ2-5|15|TRBV12-3/TRBV12-4
CASSFLAENQETQYF
>TRBJ1-5|17|TRBV5-1
CASSLVPGQGMNQPQHF
>TRBJ2-7|12|TRBV2
CAESGDSYEQYF
>TRBJ1-1|16|TRBV27
CASSLSTGEAKTEAFF
>TRBJ2-5|13|TRBV12-3/TRBV12-4
CASRSGSEETQYF
>TRBJ2-1|15|TRBV9
CASSVGGSGANEQFF
>TRBJ2-1|17|TRBV9
CASSLEDYWSSYNEQFF
>TRBJ2-1|14|TRBV29-1
CSVEGQGSYNEQFF
>TRBJ2-7|14|TRBV12-3/TRBV12-4
CASTMTSGSSEQYF
>TRBJ2-2|16|TRBV29-1
CSVEAWTGENTGELFF